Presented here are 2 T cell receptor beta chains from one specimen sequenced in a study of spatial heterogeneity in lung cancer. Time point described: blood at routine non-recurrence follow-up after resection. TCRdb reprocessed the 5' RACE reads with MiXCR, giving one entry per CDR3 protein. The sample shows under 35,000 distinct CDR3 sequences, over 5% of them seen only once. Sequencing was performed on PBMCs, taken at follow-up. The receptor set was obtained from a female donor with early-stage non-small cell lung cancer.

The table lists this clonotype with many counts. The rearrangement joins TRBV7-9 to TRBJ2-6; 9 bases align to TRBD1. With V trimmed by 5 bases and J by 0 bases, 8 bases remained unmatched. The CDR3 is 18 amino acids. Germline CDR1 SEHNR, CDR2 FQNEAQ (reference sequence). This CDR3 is CASSPGQGLPSGANVLTF. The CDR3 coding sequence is TGTGCCAGCAGCCCAGGACAGGGGTTGCCCTCTGGGGCCAACGTCCTGACTTTC.

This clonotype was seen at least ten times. The CDR3 sequence: CATSGGQGGFQETQYF. CDR3 bases: TGTGCCACCAGCGGTGGACAGGGTGGATTCCAAGAGACCCAGTACTTC. The chain uses TRBV15 and TRBJ2-5, with 8 bases matching TRBD1. The V segment lost 5 bases and the J segment 1 base; nucleotides outside the gene matches: 9. The CDR3 extends over 16 amino acids. CDR1 LNHNV and CDR2 YYDKDF come from the germline V gene (reference sequence).